One and the same sample provided the 3 T cell receptor beta chains below, sequenced in a study of T cell changes during pregnancy in multiple sclerosis. Some clones are missing from TCRdb's copy, which holds only in-frame ones; the method was immunoSEQ multiplex PCR. The sample gives about 40,000 clones, approximately 91% of which show up once; roughly 1.5% is in the top ten. Material for sequencing was PBMCs (not recorded whether the cells were cultured). All receptors come from a female donor with multiple sclerosis, enrolled in a pregnancy study.

V gene TRBV10-3 combines with J gene TRBJ2-3, with D possibly being TRBD2 (5 bases). CDR1 is ENHRY, CDR2 SYGVKD, per germline. Between the trimmed V and J ends, which lost 6 bases and 1 base, there was a span of 11 bases. The CDR3 runs to 14 residues. The CDR3 region has the DNA TGTGCCATCAGCAACGGGATTGGCACAGATACGCAGTATTTT. Translated, it gives CAISNGIGTDTQYF.

V and J are TRBV5-1 and TRBJ1-4; weak D call: TRBD1 (6 bases). The germline CDR1 and CDR2 sequences are SGHRS and YFSETQ. Trimming pared 0 bases from V and 6 bases from J, leaving 12 bases between. This CDR3 is 15 amino acids long. CDR3 residues: CASSLVQGRDEKLFF. CDR3 DNA: TGCGCCAGCAGCTTGGTTCAGGGGAGAGATGAAAAACTGTTTTTT.

The chain combines TRBV19 with TRBJ2-7; 7 positions match TRBD1. Germline CDR1 reads LNHDA; CDR2 reads SQIVND (reference sequence). This CDR3 comprises 14 residues. The J segment lost 2 bases and the V segment lost 6 bases, leaving 7 bases of the junction unmatched. The CDR3 loop is CASSGTASTYEQYF. Here the CDR3 DNA reads TGTGCCAGTAGCGGGACAGCTTCTACCTACGAGCAGTACTTC.